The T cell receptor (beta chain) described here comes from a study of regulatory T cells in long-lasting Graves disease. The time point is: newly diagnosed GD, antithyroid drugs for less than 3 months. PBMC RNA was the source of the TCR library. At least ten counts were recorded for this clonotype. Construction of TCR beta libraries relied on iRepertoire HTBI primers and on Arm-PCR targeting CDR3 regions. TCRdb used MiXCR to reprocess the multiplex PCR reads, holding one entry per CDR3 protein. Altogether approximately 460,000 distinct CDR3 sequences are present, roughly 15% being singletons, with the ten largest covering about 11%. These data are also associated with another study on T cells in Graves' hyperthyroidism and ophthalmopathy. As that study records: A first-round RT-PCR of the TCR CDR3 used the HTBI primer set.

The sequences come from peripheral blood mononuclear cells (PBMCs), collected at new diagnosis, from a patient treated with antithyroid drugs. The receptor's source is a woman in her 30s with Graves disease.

The CDR3 nucleotides read TGTGCCAGCAGTGAAAGGGACAGGGCCACTGAAAAACTGTTTTTT. Its protein product is CASSERDRATEKLFF. The chain recombines TRBV2 with TRBJ1-4, with 9 bases identical to TRBD1. The J segment lost 7 bases and the V segment lost 2 bases, leaving 5 bases of the junction unmatched. CDR3 size: 15 residues. Germline V lookup: CDR1 SNHLY, CDR2 FYNNEI.